Following are 11 T cell receptor beta chains from one sample sequenced in a study of glioma-infiltrating T cells after dendritic cell vaccination. Time point meaning: after dendritic cell vaccination, including at tumor progression/relapse. TCRdb's table, derived via immunoSEQ multiplex PCR, lists solely in-frame clones and lacks some. The sample comprises tens of thousands of clones, around 85% of which are singletons, and about a sixth rests with the top ten. The sequencing used blood, collected after dendritic cell vaccination. The receptors shown here come from a human donor with glioblastoma.

Remarks on this clone: Sequence at one end of the junction differs from germline and may be a read error. This sample includes further DNA sequences coding for the same CDR3. This chain uses TRBV5-1 with TRBJ1-1, with D maybe TRBD1 (5 bases). The CDR3 has 13 amino acids. CDR1 SGHRS and CDR2 YFSETQ come from the germline V gene. The DNA for the CDR3 is TGCGCCAGCACCATGGGGGGGGTCACTGAAGCTTTCTTC. The encoded protein is CASTMGGVTEAFF.

This clone showed up just a few times. The genes are TRBV14 and TRBJ1-1; the D gene is possibly TRBD1 (6 bases). V lost 4 bases and J 4 bases, leaving 16 bases between the germline ends. The V gene's germline CDR1 is SGHDN and CDR2 FVKESK. The CDR3 sequence is 15 residues long. CDR3 region: CASSPQGWFRTEAFF. The CDR3 bases are TGTGCCAGCAGCCCCCAGGGGTGGTTTCGCACTGAAGCTTTCTTT. The variable domain in full, with the rest retrieved from reference TRBV14 and TRBJ1-1, is EAGVTQFPSHSVIEKGQTVTLRCDPISGHDNLYWYRRVMGKEIKFLLHFVKESKQDESGMPNNRFLAERTGGTYSTLKVQPAELEDSGVYFCASSPQGWFRTEAFFGQGTRLTVV.

This clone was seen only a few times. The chain uses TRBV10-3 and TRBJ2-3; TRBD2 matches 9 bases. The germline gives CDR1 ENHRY, CDR2 SYGVKD. This CDR3 has 18 amino acids. Unmatched junction bases numbered 15, after V lost 2 bases and J lost 6 bases. The CDR3 region is CAISEGISLRGGLDTQYF. The CDR3 DNA sequence: TGTGCCATCAGTGAGGGAATCTCTTTGCGGGGGGGCTTGGATACGCAGTATTTT.

This clone was observed a handful of times. The rearrangement links TRBV6-1 to TRBJ1-6, with TRBD1 matching 8 bases. Germline V gives CDR1 MNHNS, CDR2 SASEGT. The CDR3 consists of 14 residues. Germline trimming cut 5 bases from V and 8 bases from J; bases unmatched to any gene: 5. The CDR3 loop is CASSLGQGYSPLHF. As DNA, the CDR3 is TGTGCCAGCAGTCTCGGACAGGGTTATTCACCCCTCCACTTT.

This chain joins TRBV5-1 and TRBJ1-2, with D maybe TRBD1 (5 bases). The CDR3 consists of 14 residues. Trimming shortened V by 4 bases and J by 3 bases, and 13 bases separated the two germline ends. Germline loops: CDR1 SGHRS, CDR2 YFSETQ. The chain's CDR3 is CASSIQDRYYGYTF. The CDR3 nucleotides read TGCGCCAGCAGCATCCAAGACAGATACTATGGCTACACCTTC.

The V and J genes are TRBV30 and TRBJ2-1; D ambiguous. Trimming stripped 2 bases from V and 8 bases from J, with 19 bases between. This CDR3 has 15 amino acids. CDR1 and CDR2 from the germline V gene are GTSNPN and SVGIG (reference sequence). CDR3 sequence: CAWSPPTMLDDEQFF. CDR3 bases: TGTGCCTGGAGTCCACCCACTATGCTAGACGATGAGCAGTTCTTC.

The chain recombines TRBV7-6 with TRBJ2-5; 7 positions match TRBD2. The germline gives CDR1 SGHVS, CDR2 FNYEAQ. J lost 4 bases, V lost 5 bases, and 4 bases had no gene match. The CDR3 totals 13 residues. DNA for the CDR3: TGTGCCAGCAGCCCAGGGAGGGGAGAGACCCAGTACTTC. It translates to CASSPGRGETQYF.

The genes are TRBV30 and TRBJ1-2, with D possibly matching TRBD1 (6 bases). This CDR3 comprises 16 residues. Germline assignment: CDR1 GTSNPN and CDR2 SVGIG (reference sequence). Trimming shortened V by 2 bases and J by 0 bases, and 16 bases separated the two germline ends. CDR3 region: CAWSNPTGKSNYGYTF. The DNA of the CDR3 is TGTGCCTGGAGTAACCCGACAGGCAAATCTAACTATGGCTACACCTTC.

The chain has TRBV9 and TRBJ2-1; 10 bases match TRBD1. With 2 bases clipped from V and 7 bases from J, the junction kept 6 bases outside the gene matches. Germline V gene sequence: CDR1 SGDLS, CDR2 YYNGEE. This CDR3 region has 15 residues. The CDR3 DNA reads as TGTGCCAGCAGCGTCGACAGGGGGCGCCGGAATGAGCAGTTCTTC. This encodes CASSVDRGRRNEQFF.

The J gene is TRBJ2-5, the V gene TRBV19; D might be TRBD2 (5 bases). The CDR3 has 12 amino acids. Looked up from germline, CDR1 is LNHDA and CDR2 is SQIVND (reference sequence). V was trimmed by 5 bases and J by 12 bases, leaving 16 bases between them. The CDR3 sequence: CASSSRTPEKYF. The CDR3 bases are TGTGCCAGTAGTTCGCGGACTCCCGAAAAGTACTTC.

V usage is TRBV5-1 and J usage is TRBJ1-1; unclear D gene. This CDR3 has 15 amino acids. Germline values: CDR1 SGHRS, CDR2 YFSETQ. V shed 4 bases and J shed 0 bases, with 13 bases lying between them. This CDR3 is CASSPEVGMNTEAFF. The CDR3 bases are TGCGCCAGCAGCCCGGAGGTAGGAATGAACACTGAAGCTTTCTTT.